The next 30 T cell receptor beta chains were all read from a single sample in a study of shared clonotypes between healthy human individuals. Here immunoSEQ multiplex PCR was the method, and the copy in TCRdb shows in-frame clones only, minus some. The sample consists of 2 million to 3 million clones, 93% of them appearing once. The material sequenced was naive CD4+ T cells from PBMCs. The sample's subset: CD45RA+ positively selected. These receptors all come from a man aged 18-30 years in good health. Some clones in this sample may be carry-over from other donors' samples.

This rearrangement joins TRBV27 to TRBJ2-2, with D unresolved. The V end was cut by 4 bases, the J end by 7 bases, with 4 bases between. CDR1 and CDR2 (germline): MNHEY, SMNVEV (reference sequence). This CDR3 has 11 amino acids. This chain's CDR3 is CASSSHGELFF. CDR3 DNA sequence: TGTGCCAGCAGTTCACACGGGGAGCTGTTTTTT.

This clone showed up just once. J is TRBJ1-4 and V is TRBV2; maybe TRBD1 (5 bases). The germline CDR1 and CDR2 sequences are SNHLY and FYNNEI. V lost 4 bases to trimming and J lost 10 bases, with 19 bases between them. This CDR3 spans 15 amino acids. CDR3 DNA sequence: TGTGCCAGCAGTGCAGACGGGGGGTCAGTTGGAAAACTGTTTTTT. It codes for CASSADGGSVGKLFF.

The chain employs TRBV11-2 and TRBJ2-1; 9 nucleotides line up with TRBD2. Germline CDR1 reads SGHAT; CDR2 reads FQNNGV. This CDR3 comprises 16 residues. The V and J ends lost 5 bases and 6 bases, in that order; junction bases with no gene match: 11. This CDR3 is CASSATPQREVNEQFF. DNA for the CDR3: TGTGCCAGCAGCGCCACACCACAGCGGGAGGTCAATGAGCAGTTCTTC.

V is TRBV2 and J is TRBJ1-3, with D uncertain. Germline V gene lookup returns CDR1 SNHLY and CDR2 FYNNEI. V was trimmed by 2 bases and J by 3 bases, leaving 5 bases between them. The CDR3 sequence is 13 residues long. This CDR3 is CASSELLGNTIYF. As DNA, the CDR3 is TGTGCCAGCAGTGAACTACTTGGAAACACCATATATTTT.

A note on this clone: Just one base apart from a much larger clone, this may be a read error. V gene TRBV14 combines with J gene TRBJ1-1, with D maybe TRBD1 (6 bases). Germline V CDR1 and CDR2: SGHDN, FVKESK. There are 13 residues in the CDR3. V dropped 5 bases and J dropped 1 base, with 8 bases sitting between them. CDR3 loop: CASSVQGNTEAFF. CDR3 coding DNA: TGTGCCAGCAGCGTACAGGGGAACACTGAAGCTTTCTTT.

This clone was seen only once. This chain connects TRBV27 to TRBJ2-7, with D unresolved. V was clipped by 5 bases and J by 7 bases, with 18 bases between them. CDR1 is MNHEY, CDR2 SMNVEV, per germline (reference sequence). CDR3 length: 14 amino acids. The CDR3 sequence: CASSPYPVMGEQYF. CDR3 in DNA: TGTGCCAGCAGTCCATACCCCGTGATGGGGGAGCAGTACTTC.

The CDR3 DNA reads TGTGCCAGCAGTTACCGGGACCCATCGGAGACCCAGTACTTC. It translates to CASSYRDPSETQYF. V is TRBV6-5 and J is TRBJ2-5; D assignment may be TRBD1 or TRBD2 (5 bases each). The CDR3 consists of 14 residues. The germline gives CDR1 MNHEY, CDR2 SVGAGI. Trimming cost V 2 bases and J 5 bases, with 12 bases left between them.

This chain connects TRBV15 to TRBJ2-3, with 7 bases that match TRBD1. This CDR3 is 14 amino acids long. The germline CDR1 and CDR2 sequences are LNHNV and YYDKDF (reference sequence). The ends lost 8 bases at V and 2 bases at J; junction bases unmatched: 7. This CDR3 reads CATRTGPSTDTQYF. The CDR3 DNA reads TGTGCCACCCGGACAGGTCCGTCCACAGATACGCAGTATTTT.

The genes are TRBV2 and TRBJ2-7, with D possibly being TRBD1 (6 bases). The CDR3 runs 17 residues. V lost 7 bases and J 1 base, leaving 23 bases between the germline ends. Germline CDR1 and CDR2: SNHLY and FYNNEI. The CDR3 here is CASNHNPTGFPSYEQYF. The DNA of the CDR3 is TGTGCCAGCAATCACAACCCTACAGGGTTCCCTTCCTACGAGCAGTACTTC. The whole variable domain, remainder taken from reference TRBV2 and TRBJ2-7, is EPEVTQTPSHQVTQMGQEVILRCVPISNHLYFYWYRQILGQKVEFLVSFYNNEISEKSEIFDDQFSVERPDGSNFTLKIRSTKLEDSAMYFCASNHNPTGFPSYEQYFGPGTRLTVT.

On this clone itself: Other DNA sequences within the sample encode an identical CDR3. The rearrangement links TRBV11-2 to TRBJ2-2; D not resolved. V dropped 1 base and J dropped 6 bases, with 6 bases sitting between them. CDR1 and CDR2 (germline): SGHAT, FQNNGV. The CDR3 spans 13 residues. Here the CDR3 reads CASSLVLAGELFF. The CDR3 DNA reads TGTGCCAGCAGCTTAGTCCTTGCCGGGGAGCTGTTTTTT.

This rearrangement joins TRBV27 to TRBJ1-4; a weak D match, TRBD1 (6 bases). Germline CDR1 reads MNHEY; CDR2 reads SMNVEV (reference sequence). The germline V and J ends were trimmed by 4 bases and 4 bases, with 13 bases remaining between them. The CDR3 extends over 15 amino acids. CDR3 nucleotides: TGTGCCAGCAGTTCCCAGGGGAGTGGTAATGAAAAACTGTTTTTT. It encodes CASSSQGSGNEKLFF.

The V call is TRBV28, the J call TRBJ2-2, with D possibly TRBD1 on 5 matching bases. Trimming removed 6 bases at V and 4 bases at J, with 15 bases between. This CDR3 is built from 15 residues. Germline lookup yields CDR1 MDHEN and CDR2 SYDVKM. Here the CDR3 reads CASSPGAKGTGELFF. DNA of the CDR3: TGTGCCAGCAGCCCTGGGGCTAAGGGCACCGGGGAGCTGTTTTTT.

The rearrangement joins TRBV2 to TRBJ1-2, with D perhaps TRBD1 (5 bases). This CDR3 comprises 15 residues. The germline V gene encodes CDR1 SNHLY and CDR2 FYNNEI. V shed 1 base and J shed 8 bases, with 17 bases lying between them. The CDR3 loop is CASSEGTRGRYGYTF. CDR3 in DNA: TGTGCCAGCAGTGAAGGAACCCGGGGGAGGTACGGCTACACCTTC. Full variable domain (missing parts from reference TRBV2 and TRBJ1-2): EPEVTQTPSHQVTQMGQEVILRCVPISNHLYFYWYRQILGQKVEFLVSFYNNEISEKSEIFDDQFSVERPDGSNFTLKIRSTKLEDSAMYFCASSEGTRGRYGYTFGSGTRLTVV.

Details on this clone: One junction end disagrees with the germline gene, perhaps due to a read error. The chain links TRBV6-1 to TRBJ1-1, with TRBD1 identical over 7 bases. The germline V gene encodes CDR1 MNHNS and CDR2 SASEGT. CDR3 size: 15 residues. CDR3 coding DNA: TGTGCCGGCAGTGAACAGGGGCGCATGAACACTGAAGCTTTCTTT. Protein: CAGSEQGRMNTEAFF.

On this clone: The same CDR3 arises from other DNA sequences in this sample as well. V usage is TRBV2 and J usage is TRBJ2-1; TRBD1 matches 7 bases. The CDR3 length is 13 residues. Germline CDR1 reads SNHLY; CDR2 reads FYNNEI. The V segment lost 4 bases and the J segment 4 bases; nucleotides outside the gene matches: 1. The CDR3 reads CASSAQGYNEQFF. CDR3 coding DNA: TGTGCCAGCAGTGCACAGGGGTACAATGAGCAGTTCTTC.

This clone was found once. The J gene is TRBJ2-1, the V gene TRBV9; 9 bases fit TRBD2. This CDR3 has 16 amino acids. The ends lost 3 bases at V and 0 bases at J; junction bases unmatched: 4. The germline gives CDR1 SGDLS, CDR2 YYNGEE. CDR3 sequence reads: CASSANSGSSYNEQFF. The CDR3 region has the DNA TGTGCCAGCAGCGCAAATAGCGGGAGCTCCTACAATGAGCAGTTCTTC.

This clone was observed once. The sample carries other DNA sequences with the same CDR3. V is TRBV7-2 and J is TRBJ2-1; no definite D call. V dropped 2 bases and J dropped 4 bases, with 6 bases sitting between them. The CDR3 is made up of 13 amino acids. Germline V gene sequence: CDR1 SGHTA, CDR2 FQGNSA. The CDR3 is CASSLRRYNEQFF. The CDR3 nucleotides read TGTGCCAGCAGCTTAAGGCGGTACAATGAGCAGTTCTTC.

The chain recombines TRBV18 with TRBJ1-5; the match to TRBD1 covers 10 bases. Germline loops: CDR1 KGHSH, CDR2 LQKENI. The ends lost 3 bases at V and 8 bases at J; junction bases unmatched: 4. The CDR3 extends over 14 amino acids. The CDR3 reads CASSPTGGGEPQHF. CDR3 bases: TGTGCCAGCTCACCGACAGGGGGCGGCGAGCCCCAGCATTTT.

Comments on this clone: Other DNA variants within this sample encode the same CDR3. The CDR3 region is CASSQDRMNTEAFF. The CDR3, as DNA: TGCGCCAGCAGCCAAGATCGTATGAACACTGAAGCTTTCTTT. This sequence joins TRBV4-3 and TRBJ1-1; no definite D call. The CDR3 is 14 residues long. V lost 0 bases and J 0 bases, leaving 5 bases between the germline ends. Germline CDR1 reads LGHNA; CDR2 reads YSLEER.

The CDR3 nucleotides are TGTGCCAGCAGTACGGGACAGGGTTGGGGCGAGCAGTACTTC. As protein: CASSTGQGWGEQYF. The chain combines TRBV6-1 with TRBJ2-7; 9 bases agree with TRBD1. The CDR3 covers 14 residues. Germline-derived CDR1 and CDR2 are MNHNS and SASEGT. V gave up 5 bases and J gave up 6 bases; unmatched junction bases: 8.

The rearrangement joins TRBV10-1 to TRBJ2-1; 9 positions agree with TRBD1. The CDR3 has 14 residues. The germline V gene encodes CDR1 WNHNN and CDR2 SYGVQD (reference sequence). After removal of 5 bases from V and 5 bases from J, the junction contained 4 bases not matched to a gene. The CDR3, as DNA: TGCGCCAGCAGTTCGGACAGGGGTAACAATGAGCAGTTCTTC. Its protein is CASSSDRGNNEQFF.

The chain links TRBV7-3 to TRBJ2-3; 11 nucleotides agree with TRBD2. Trimming at V came to 4 bases and at J to 4 bases, leaving 7 bases not matched to a gene. The germline CDR1 and CDR2 sequences are SGHTA and FQGTGA. The CDR3 is 16 amino acids. The CDR3 DNA follows: TGTGCCAGCAGCTCCAAAACTAGCGGGAGACCAGATACGCAGTATTTT. This encodes CASSSKTSGRPDTQYF.

The chain has TRBV2 and TRBJ2-3, with 7 bases that match TRBD2. The length of the CDR3 is 15 residues. J was trimmed by 6 bases and V by 4 bases; bases with no gene match: 10. Germline CDR1 reads SNHLY; CDR2 reads FYNNEI. CDR3 in amino acids: CASSVGGSGSDTQYF. CDR3 nucleotides: TGTGCCAGCAGTGTGGGCGGGAGTGGGTCGGATACGCAGTATTTT. Supplemented by reference TRBV2 and TRBJ2-3, the full variable domain reads EPEVTQTPSHQVTQMGQEVILRCVPISNHLYFYWYRQILGQKVEFLVSFYNNEISEKSEIFDDQFSVERPDGSNFTLKIRSTKLEDSAMYFCASSVGGSGSDTQYFGPGTRLTVL.

This sequence joins TRBV7-2 and TRBJ2-7, with a possible D match to TRBD2 (6 bases). The V end lost 5 bases, the J end lost 1 base, and 12 bases lay between the germline ends. Germline CDR1 reads SGHTA; CDR2 reads FQGNSA. This CDR3 is built from 14 residues. The CDR3: CASSQWDLSYEQYF. CDR3 sequence (DNA): TGTGCCAGCAGCCAATGGGACTTATCCTACGAGCAGTACTTC.

The V and J genes are TRBV6-6 and TRBJ1-1; possibly TRBD1 for D (5 bases). Germline CDR1 reads MNHNY; CDR2 reads SVGAGI (reference sequence). V lost 1 base and J lost 6, with 12 bases in between. This CDR3 is 14 amino acids long. The CDR3 is CASSYLSRGAEAFF. CDR3 DNA sequence: TGTGCCAGCAGTTACTTAAGTCGGGGGGCTGAAGCTTTCTTT.

This clone is a singleton in its sample. The chain uses TRBV4-2 and TRBJ2-5; 10 positions match TRBD2. The CDR3 runs to 17 residues. Unmatched junction bases numbered 8, after V lost 0 bases and J lost 4 bases. Germline-derived CDR1 and CDR2 are LGHNA and YNFKEQ. CDR3 bases: TGTGCCAGCAGCCAAGATTCGGAGACTAGCGGGCGAGAGACCCAGTACTTC. Amino acid sequence: CASSQDSETSGRETQYF.

The CDR3 DNA reads TGTGCCAGCAGCTCGAACTCGGGACGGAGGGCCGGGGAGCTGTTTTTT. Translating it yields CASSSNSGRRAGELFF. The chain combines TRBV11-2 with TRBJ2-2; weak D call: TRBD2 (6 bases). Germline V gene lookup returns CDR1 SGHAT and CDR2 FQNNGV. The V and J ends lost 4 bases and 6 bases respectively, with 18 bases between them. This CDR3 contains 16 residues.

This chain links TRBV7-2 with TRBJ2-2; D is perhaps TRBD2 (5 bases). The germline CDR1 and CDR2 sequences are SGHTA and FQGNSA. The CDR3 totals 15 residues. V was clipped by 6 bases and J by 2 bases, with 13 bases between them. This CDR3 reads CASSPGLINTGELFF. In DNA, the CDR3 is TGTGCCAGCAGTCCCGGACTTATTAACACCGGGGAGCTGTTTTTT.

This sequence joins TRBV5-5 and TRBJ2-7; TRBD1 might be the D (5 bases). The CDR3 consists of 15 residues. The V and J ends lost 4 bases and 0 bases respectively, with 14 bases between them. Per the germline V gene, CDR1 is SGHKS and CDR2 is YYEKEE (reference sequence). In DNA form, the CDR3 reads TGTGCCAGCAGCCTCCAGGGTGGGGTCTCCTACGAGCAGTACTTC. This sequence encodes CASSLQGGVSYEQYF.

Here the CDR3 reads CASSGGQGRTETQYF. The CDR3 region has the DNA TGTGCCAGCAGTGGGGGACAGGGGCGGACAGAGACCCAGTACTTC. The gene calls are TRBV6-1 and TRBJ2-5; TRBD1 aligns across 10 bases. From germline, CDR1 is MNHNS and CDR2 SASEGT. The CDR3 loop spans 15 amino acids. J gave up 4 bases and V 4 bases, and 6 bases lay outside the gene matches.